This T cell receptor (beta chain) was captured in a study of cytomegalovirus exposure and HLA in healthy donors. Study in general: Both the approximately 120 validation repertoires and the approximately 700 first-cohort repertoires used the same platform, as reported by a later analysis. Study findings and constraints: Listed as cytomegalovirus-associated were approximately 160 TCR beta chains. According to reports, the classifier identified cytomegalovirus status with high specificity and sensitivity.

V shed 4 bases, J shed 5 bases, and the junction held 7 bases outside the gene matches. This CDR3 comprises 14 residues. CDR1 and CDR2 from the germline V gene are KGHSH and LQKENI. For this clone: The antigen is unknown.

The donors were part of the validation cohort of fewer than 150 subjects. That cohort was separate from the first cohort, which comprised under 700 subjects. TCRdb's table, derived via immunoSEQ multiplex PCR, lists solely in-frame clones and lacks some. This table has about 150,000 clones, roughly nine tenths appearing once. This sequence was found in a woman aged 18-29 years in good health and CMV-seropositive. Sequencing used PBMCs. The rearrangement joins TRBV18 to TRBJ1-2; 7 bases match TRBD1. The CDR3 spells CASSLLQGDYGYTF. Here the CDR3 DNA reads TGTGCCAGCTCACTTCTCCAGGGGGATTATGGCTACACCTTC.